This passage covers 10 T cell receptor beta chains from one sample sequenced in a study of radiotherapy plus CTLA-4 blockade in lung cancer. Produced via immunoSEQ multiplex PCR; TCRdb's table is partial and in-frame only. The sample records roughly 110,000 clones, 70% to 90% being singletons. Sequenced here: peripheral blood, sampled from a patient treated with radiotherapy plus ipilimumab. The receptors derive from a human donor with non-small cell lung cancer that progressed on radiotherapy plus ipilimumab. Some clones in this sample may be carry-over from other donors' samples.

The chain links TRBV28 to TRBJ1-1, with D perhaps matching TRBD1 (5 bases). Looked up from germline, CDR1 is MDHEN and CDR2 is SYDVKM. The length of the CDR3 is 12 residues. V dropped 6 bases and J dropped 7 bases, with 12 bases sitting between them. CDR3 sequence reads: CASSRYDSEAFF. The CDR3 DNA reads TGTGCCAGCAGCCGGTACGACAGTGAAGCTTTCTTT.

The chain couples TRBV6-1 to TRBJ2-1; the match to TRBD2 covers 7 bases. Looked up from germline, CDR1 is MNHNS and CDR2 is SASEGT. With V trimmed by 1 base and J by 9 bases, 6 bases remained unmatched. The CDR3 runs to 14 residues. CDR3 in DNA: TGTGCCAGCAGTGAAGGGACTAGTGGTAGTGAGCAGTTCTTC. Translating gives CASSEGTSGSEQFF.

This clone showed up just a few times. The chain recombines TRBV27 with TRBJ2-7, with TRBD1 as a possible D gene (6 bases). V lost 9 bases and J lost 5, with 14 bases in between. This CDR3 is built from 12 residues. Germline CDR1 is MNHEY and CDR2 is SMNVEV (reference sequence). The CDR3 region has the DNA TGTGCCAGAAAGGGGGTCTTGGACGAGCAGTACTTC. This gives the protein CARKGVLDEQYF.

The chain combines TRBV2 with TRBJ2-6; 7 bases map to TRBD1. Germline V gene data show CDR1 as SNHLY and CDR2 as FYNNEI. CDR3 size: 15 residues. V shed 5 bases, J shed 2 bases, and the junction held 3 bases outside the gene matches. The CDR3 DNA reads TGTGCCAGCAGTCCGGGACAGCCTGGGGCCAACGTCCTGACTTTC. It is translated as CASSPGQPGANVLTF. Supplemented by reference TRBV2 and TRBJ2-6, the full variable domain reads EPEVTQTPSHQVTQMGQEVILRCVPISNHLYFYWYRQILGQKVEFLVSFYNNEISEKSEIFDDQFSVERPDGSNFTLKIRSTKLEDSAMYFCASSPGQPGANVLTFGAGSRLTVL.

This chain links TRBV7-3 with TRBJ2-3; D tentatively reads TRBD1 or TRBD2 (6 bases each). Germline CDR1 is SGHTA and CDR2 is FQGTGA. The V and J ends lost 1 base and 0 bases respectively, with 8 bases between them. This CDR3 has 15 amino acids. CDR3 protein: CASSLIGGSTDTQYF. The CDR3 nucleotides are TGTGCCAGCAGCTTAATAGGGGGGAGCACAGATACGCAGTATTTT.

This clone was observed a few times. The rearrangement joins TRBV5-6 to TRBJ2-1, with D possibly being TRBD2 (6 bases). V lost 6 bases and J lost 6, with 16 bases in between. The CDR3 runs to 14 residues. Per germline, CDR1 SGHDT and CDR2 YYEEEE. The DNA for the CDR3 is TGTGCCAGCACAAGCGGGTTTCACAGCAATGAGCAGTTCTTC. Its translation: CASTSGFHSNEQFF.

Concerning this clone itself: Other DNA sequences in this sample translate to the same CDR3. The rearrangement uses TRBV7-9 and TRBJ2-3; tentatively, D is TRBD1 (6 bases). The length of the CDR3 is 15 residues. The V and J ends lost 5 bases and 0 bases respectively, with 12 bases between them. Germline lookup yields CDR1 SEHNR and CDR2 FQNEAQ (reference sequence). The CDR3 region has the DNA TGTGCCAGCAGCCCACAGGGAATTAGCACAGATACGCAGTATTTT. Residues: CASSPQGISTDTQYF.

This clone was recorded once. At one of its ends the junction is not consistent with the germline gene, which may arise from a read error. Other nucleotide sequences from this sample produce the same CDR3. The chain employs TRBV2 and TRBJ2-1; TRBD1 agrees at 10 bases. The CDR3 runs to 15 residues. Germline-derived CDR1 and CDR2 are SNHLY and FYNNEI. The CDR3 sequence: CASSPPSTGGDEQFF. CDR3 coding DNA: TGCGCCAGCAGTCCGCCCTCGACAGGGGGCGATGAGCAGTTCTTC.

The rearrangement links TRBV19 to TRBJ1-2; TRBD1 might be the D (6 bases). V was shortened by 7 bases and J by 8 bases, with 20 bases between the two germline ends. Germline-derived CDR1 and CDR2 are LNHDA and SQIVND (reference sequence). The CDR3 contains 14 residues. CDR3 amino acids: CASKDPYREEGYTF. The CDR3 DNA reads as TGTGCCAGTAAGGACCCATACAGGGAGGAAGGCTACACCTTC.

V usage is TRBV18 and J usage is TRBJ1-6; 8 positions agree with TRBD1. CDR1 KGHSH and CDR2 LQKENI come from the germline V gene. This CDR3 is 15 amino acids long. The trim removed 3 bases at V and 6 bases at J, leaving 4 bases unmatched. CDR3 in DNA: TGTGCCAGCTCACCGACAGGGGTTTCTAATTCACCCCTCCACTTT. This codes for CASSPTGVSNSPLHF.